This TCR beta chain was observed in a study of vaccination and CD4 T cells after COVID-19. Study background: Recovered-phase convalescent patients showed SARS-CoV-2 positivity by nasal swab PCR; nine were mild, one severe.

This clonotype was observed a handful of times. Antigen specificity is unknown. Cultured CD4+ T cell DNA underwent sequencing with the Oncomine TCR Beta short-read assay. One entry per CDR3 protein results from TCRdb running MiXCR on the PCR reads. The table has over 20,000 distinct CDR3 sequences, approximately 40% seen once; the top ten hold more than 6%. As for treatment: approximately nine-day PBMC culture with coronavirus spike peptide pools or control peptides (ViraFEST assay). V was trimmed by 5 bases and J by 7 bases, leaving 15 bases between them. Germline V CDR1 and CDR2: MNHEY, SMNVEV (reference sequence). The CDR3 is made up of 15 amino acids.

Sequenced sample: CD4+ T cells from blood, cultured in vitro. This chain joins TRBV27 and TRBJ1-6, with a tentative D call TRBD1 (5 bases). This receptor was taken from a human donor who had recovered from COVID-19. The CDR3 reads CASSPRTSGNSPLHF. The CDR3, as DNA: TGTGCCAGCAGTCCGAGGACATCGGGGAATTCACCCCTCCACTTT.